Each of the 32 T cell receptor beta chains below was sequenced from the same sample in a study of Graves' ophthalmopathy and Graves' hyperthyroidism. Amplified TCR beta CDR3 regions were obtained using RNA transcripts as template. A first-round RT-PCR used HTBI primers, followed by a second-round multiplex PCR. TCRdb reanalysed the multiplex PCR reads using MiXCR and keeps one entry per CDR3 protein. The sample has around 1.1 million distinct CDR3 sequences, about two fifths seen once. Sequenced input: peripheral blood or thyroid tissue (not recorded which). The source is an adult man with Graves' hyperthyroidism.

Worth noting for this clonotype: A much larger clone differs from this one at a single base, so this may be a read error. The gene calls are TRBV3-1 and TRBJ2-7, with D possibly matching TRBD1 (6 bases). CDR3 length equals 13 residues. Germline lookup yields CDR1 LGHDT and CDR2 YNNKEL (reference sequence). Here the CDR3 reads CASSQVAWQGQHF. The CDR3 nucleotides are TGTGCCAGCAGCCAAGTTGCCTGGCAGGGGCAGCACTTC.

This clonotype was seen more than once but under ten times. The V and J genes are TRBV5-6 and TRBJ2-7; D is tentatively TRBD1 or TRBD2 (5 bases each). V lost 4 bases, J lost 0 bases, and 20 bases lay in between. Per germline, CDR1 SGHDT and CDR2 YYEEEE. The CDR3 is made up of 17 amino acids. The CDR3, as DNA: TGTGCCAGCAGCCGATCCGGTGGTTGGGGACGCTCCTACGAGCAGTACTTC. It specifies CASSRSGGWGRSYEQYF.

This clonotype was observed a handful of times. The CDR3 nucleotides read TGTGCCAGCCACAGGGGGCATGGGGAAAAACTGTTTTTT. As protein: CASHRGHGEKLFF. V is TRBV7-2 and J is TRBJ1-4, with 9 bases that match TRBD1. V gave up 8 bases and J gave up 8 bases; unmatched junction bases: 6. The CDR3 length is 13 residues. The germline gives CDR1 SGHTA, CDR2 FQGNSA.

This clonotype has only a few counts. The V gene is TRBV28, the J gene TRBJ2-7, with TRBD1 matching 7 bases. J was trimmed by 1 base and V by 0 bases; bases with no gene match: 3. Germline values: CDR1 MDHEN, CDR2 SYDVKM. The CDR3 runs 15 residues. The CDR3 coding sequence is TGTGCCAGCAGTTTATGGGGACAGCCTTCCTACGAGCAGTACTTC. Its translation is CASSLWGQPSYEQYF.

This clonotype was found many times. The CDR3 region is CASSHGATEAFF. The CDR3 coding sequence is TGCGCCAGCAGCCACGGAGCCACTGAAGCTTTCTTT. The chain has TRBV4-1 and TRBJ1-1, with D uncertain. Trimming left V 3 bases short and J 4 bases short, with 6 bases between. Germline assignment: CDR1 MGHRA and CDR2 YSYEKL. CDR3 length: 12 amino acids.

This clonotype has just a few counts. The chain links TRBV12-3 or TRBV12-4 to TRBJ1-5; a possible D gene is TRBD1 (6 bases). The CDR3 has 15 residues. V gave up 5 bases and J gave up 7 bases, with 18 bases separating them. The CDR3 here is CASSTNRVISQPQHF. CDR3 nucleotides: TGTGCCAGCAGTACCAACAGGGTTATTAGCCAGCCCCAGCATTTT.

This clonotype has a count of ten or more. The chain has TRBV9 and TRBJ1-1; the match to TRBD1 covers 10 bases. CDR1 is SGDLS, CDR2 YYNGEE, per germline. Losses at the gene ends were 4 bases for V and 11 bases for J; bases not matched to a gene: 5. CDR3 length: 12 residues. CDR3 amino acids: CASSSGQGVAFF. The CDR3 DNA follows: TGTGCCAGCAGCTCAGGACAGGGGGTCGCTTTCTTT.

This clonotype was detected many times. The chain employs TRBV7-3 and TRBJ2-7, with 13 bases aligning to TRBD2. Germline CDR1 is SGHTA and CDR2 is FQGTGA. There are 14 residues in the CDR3. Trimming removed 0 bases from V and 7 bases from J; junction bases left unmatched: 0. The CDR3 region is CASSLTGLAGEQYF. The CDR3 coding sequence is TGTGCCAGCAGCTTAACGGGACTAGCGGGAGAGCAGTACTTC.

This clonotype was detected ten times or more. The chain joins TRBV7-9 to TRBJ2-5; TRBD1 or TRBD2 may be the D gene (5 bases each). CDR1 SEHNR and CDR2 FQNEAQ come from the germline V gene (reference sequence). This CDR3 region has 14 residues. V was trimmed by 5 bases and J by 1 base, leaving 11 bases between them. As DNA, the CDR3 is TGTGCCAGCAGCCAGGACGGGGCCCAAGAGACCCAGTACTTC. Protein sequence: CASSQDGAQETQYF.

The gene calls are TRBV7-2 and TRBJ1-2; D might be TRBD1 (5 bases). With 5 bases removed from V and 4 bases from J, the gap between germline ends came to 20 bases. This CDR3 has 16 residues. Germline V gene data show CDR1 as SGHTA and CDR2 as FQGNSA. This chain's CDR3 is CASSQPSAGDAYGYTF. DNA of the CDR3: TGTGCCAGCAGCCAACCTAGCGCGGGGGATGCCTATGGCTACACCTTC.

Worth noting for this clonotype: One base away lies a much larger clone, so this may be a sequencing read error. The CDR3 end shows no conserved phenylalanine or tryptophan, and so a read error is likely. V and J are TRBV2 and TRBJ2-7; TRBD1 agrees at 9 bases. Germline V lookup: CDR1 SNHLY, CDR2 FYNNEI. The CDR3 extends over 19 amino acids. V gave up 6 bases and J gave up 0 bases; unmatched junction bases: 18. In nucleotides, the CDR3 is TGTGCCAGCAGCCAAGGGACAGGGACAGGGTATATGAGCTCCTACGAGCAGTACTGC. Residues: CASSQGTGTGYMSSYEQYC.

The genes are TRBV11-2 and TRBJ2-3; 7 positions match TRBD2. The V and J ends lost 6 bases and 5 bases, in that order; junction bases with no gene match: 8. The CDR3 loop spans 14 amino acids. Germline lookup yields CDR1 SGHAT and CDR2 FQNNGV. The CDR3: CASSPPREGDTQYF. CDR3 DNA: TGTGCCAGCAGTCCCCCCAGGGAGGGAGATACGCAGTATTTT.

This chain connects TRBV24-1 to TRBJ1-2; D is possibly TRBD1 (5 bases). V dropped 4 bases and J dropped 8 bases, with 7 bases sitting between them. Germline V gene sequence: CDR1 KGHDR, CDR2 SFDVKD. The CDR3 contains 11 residues. The CDR3 region has the DNA TGTGCCACCAGTGAGGGGACCGGCTACACCTTC. Translating gives CATSEGTGYTF.

This clonotype was counted a few times. The V and J genes are TRBV25-1 and TRBJ1-3; D remains ambiguous. The length of the CDR3 is 14 residues. The germline V and J ends were trimmed by 5 bases and 1 base, with 9 bases remaining between them. Per germline, CDR1 MGHDK and CDR2 SYGVNS. The CDR3 nucleotides read TGTGCCAGCAGTTGGCGGGGATCTGGAAACACCATATATTTT. Amino acid sequence: CASSWRGSGNTIYF.

The genes are TRBV5-1 and TRBJ2-2, with D perhaps matching TRBD1 (6 bases). Germline loops: CDR1 SGHRS, CDR2 YFSETQ. The CDR3 totals 17 residues. Trimming removed 5 bases from V and 4 bases from J, with 21 bases in between. The CDR3 spells CASRLEGTTAFTGELFF. The CDR3, as DNA: TGCGCCAGCAGACTAGAGGGGACAACGGCTTTCACCGGGGAGCTGTTTTTT.

This clonotype occurred many times. This rearrangement joins TRBV7-9 to TRBJ1-1; TRBD1 agrees at 8 bases. Germline assignment: CDR1 SEHNR and CDR2 FQNEAQ (reference sequence). The CDR3 is made up of 15 amino acids. The junction had 14 bases not matched to a gene; V was cut back by 10 bases and J by 4 bases. The CDR3 loop is CATTSPRDRITEAFF. The CDR3 DNA follows: TGTGCCACCACGTCACCGCGGGACAGGATCACTGAAGCTTTCTTT.

Details on this clonotype: One junction end does not reproduce the germline sequence, and a read error may be involved. This chain's CDR3 is CASSWDSSTEAFF. As DNA, the CDR3 is TGTGCCAGCAGTTGGGATAGCAGCACTGAAGCCTTCTTT. V usage is TRBV6-5 and J usage is TRBJ1-1, with D unclear. Germline V gene sequence: CDR1 MNHEY, CDR2 SVGAGI. The CDR3 consists of 13 residues.

V usage is TRBV4-1 and J usage is TRBJ1-4; TRBD1 is a possible D gene (5 bases). Trimming removed 7 bases at V and 2 bases at J, with 11 bases between. Germline V gives CDR1 MGHRA, CDR2 YSYEKL. CDR3 length: 14 amino acids. The CDR3 DNA is TGCGCCAGCACCCAGGGTGTGACTAATGAAAAACTGTTTTTT. Its protein is CASTQGVTNEKLFF.

The chain couples TRBV7-8 to TRBJ1-3, with TRBD1 as a possible D gene (5 bases). The CDR3 runs 16 residues. From germline, CDR1 is SGHVS and CDR2 FQNEAQ. With 1 base removed from V and 8 bases from J, the gap between germline ends came to 18 bases. The CDR3 region has the DNA TGTGCCAGCAGCTTAGAGGAGGGGTCCCAAGGAGACACCATATATTTT. Amino acid sequence: CASSLEEGSQGDTIYF.

The rearrangement uses TRBV29-1 and TRBJ1-2; D might be TRBD1 (5 bases). The V end lost 3 bases, the J end lost 8 bases, and 10 bases lay between the germline ends. CDR1 is SQVTM and CDR2 is ANQGSEA in the germline V gene. The CDR3 is 11 amino acids. The CDR3 bases are TGCAGCGTTGACGGGGCGGTGGGCTACACCTTC. Its protein product is CSVDGAVGYTF. Supplemented by reference TRBV29-1 and TRBJ1-2, the full variable domain reads SAVISQKPSRDICQRGTSLTIQCQVDSQVTMMFWYRQQPGQSLTLIATANQGSEATYESGFVIDKFPISRPNLTFSTLTVSNMSPEDSSIYLCSVDGAVGYTFGSGTRLTVV.

This clonotype was observed a handful of times. The V and J genes are TRBV20-1 and TRBJ1-2; D is unclear. Trimming removed 3 bases at V and 6 bases at J, with 20 bases between. The CDR3 spans 15 residues. CDR1 and CDR2 (germline): DFQATT, SNEGSKA (reference sequence). The CDR3 loop reads CSARWFHTSEDGYTF. The CDR3 nucleotides read TGCAGTGCTAGGTGGTTCCATACGTCGGAGGATGGCTACACCTTC.

This chain links TRBV29-1 with TRBJ1-1, with TRBD1 as a possible D gene (5 bases). V was clipped by 4 bases and J by 3 bases, with 12 bases between them. CDR1 is SQVTM and CDR2 is ANQGSEA in the germline V gene. This CDR3 contains 13 residues. In DNA, the CDR3 is TGCAGCGTTGGGGTGTTGGGGGACACTGAAGCTTTCTTT. Encoded protein: CSVGVLGDTEAFF.

This clonotype was seen many times. The chain employs TRBV11-2 and TRBJ2-7; D unresolved. Between the trimmed V and J ends, which lost 0 bases and 3 bases, there was a span of 9 bases. Germline CDR1 reads SGHAT; CDR2 reads FQNNGV. This CDR3 has 14 residues. DNA for the CDR3: TGTGCCAGCAGCTTAGATTCCGGCAACTACGAGCAGTACTTC. It codes for CASSLDSGNYEQYF.

V and J are TRBV2 and TRBJ2-5, with D maybe TRBD1 (6 bases). Looked up from germline, CDR1 is SNHLY and CDR2 is FYNNEI. V gave up 6 bases and J gave up 2 bases, with 16 bases separating them. The CDR3 runs to 15 residues. The chain's CDR3 is CASREMTGAQETQYF. CDR3 bases: TGTGCCAGCAGGGAAATGACAGGAGCTCAAGAGACCCAGTACTTC.

The rearrangement uses TRBV30 and TRBJ1-1; 7 bases line up with TRBD1. The J segment lost 1 base and the V segment lost 3 bases, leaving 8 bases of the junction unmatched. Per the germline V gene, CDR1 is GTSNPN and CDR2 is SVGIG (reference sequence). The length of the CDR3 is 15 residues. CDR3 amino acids: CAWSEPGTENTEAFF. The CDR3, as DNA: TGTGCCTGGAGCGAACCCGGGACAGAGAACACTGAAGCTTTCTTT.

Remarks on this clonotype: Just one base apart from a much larger clone, this may be a read error. This chain connects TRBV7-9 to TRBJ1-1; D possibly corresponds to TRBD1 (5 bases). CDR1 is SEHNR, CDR2 FQNEAQ, per germline (reference sequence). The CDR3 has 13 residues. V was pared by 7 bases and J by 1 base, with 10 bases between. The CDR3 DNA reads TGTGCCAGCACCTTGGGGCCGAACACTGAAGCTTTCTTT. It is translated as CASTLGPNTEAFF.

The V gene is TRBV7-6, the J gene TRBJ2-5; TRBD2 matches 11 bases. The CDR3 length is 16 residues. The V segment lost 3 bases and the J segment 5 bases; nucleotides outside the gene matches: 8. The V gene's germline CDR1 is SGHVS and CDR2 FNYEAQ. CDR3 coding DNA: TGTGCCAGCAGCTTCGTAGCGGGAGGGCCGGGTGAGACCCAGTACTTC. Protein product: CASSFVAGGPGETQYF. Drawing the rest from reference TRBV7-6 and TRBJ2-5, the complete variable domain is GAGVSQSPRYKVTKRGQDVALRCDPISGHVSLYWYRQALGQGPEFLTYFNYEAQQDKSGLPNDRFSAERPEGSISTLTIQRTEQRDSAMYRCASSFVAGGPGETQYFGPGTRLLVL.

Only a few counts were recorded for this clonotype. The gene calls are TRBV5-5 and TRBJ2-7; D perhaps matches TRBD1 (5 bases). The length of the CDR3 is 16 residues. Germline lookup yields CDR1 SGHKS and CDR2 YYEKEE (reference sequence). V lost 4 bases and J 0 bases, leaving 17 bases between the germline ends. CDR3 amino acids: CASSPRAGSISYEQYF. The CDR3 nucleotides read TGTGCCAGCAGCCCTCGCGCAGGGTCTATCTCCTACGAGCAGTACTTC.

This clonotype was observed many times. CDR3 amino acids: CSARSQGNYEQYF. The CDR3 DNA reads TGCAGTGCTAGGTCACAGGGGAATTACGAGCAGTACTTC. This chain joins TRBV20-1 and TRBJ2-7; 7 bases align to TRBD1. V gave up 3 bases and J gave up 4 bases; unmatched junction bases: 6. The CDR3 has 13 residues. The germline gives CDR1 DFQATT, CDR2 SNEGSKA (reference sequence).

The gene calls are TRBV10-3 and TRBJ1-1; D perhaps matches TRBD1 (5 bases). CDR1 and CDR2 (germline): ENHRY, SYGVKD. CDR3 length equals 16 residues. V dropped 3 bases and J dropped 1 base, with 15 bases sitting between them. The CDR3 loop is CAISDEDSKSNTEAFF. The CDR3 DNA reads as TGTGCCATCAGTGATGAAGACAGCAAATCGAACACTGAAGCTTTCTTT.

The table lists this clonotype with many counts. This chain joins TRBV7-8 and TRBJ1-1, with D unclear. CDR1 and CDR2 from the germline V gene are SGHVS and FQNEAQ. This CDR3 has 13 residues. Trimming pared 4 bases from V and 10 bases from J, leaving 16 bases between. DNA of the CDR3: TGTGCCAGCAGCTCCCACGGTGGTTACTCAGCTTTCTTT. Encoded protein: CASSSHGGYSAFF.

There are many counts of this clonotype. The chain combines TRBV10-2 with TRBJ1-4; possibly TRBD1 for D (6 bases). This CDR3 is built from 15 residues. V was shortened by 2 bases and J by 3 bases, with 10 bases between the two germline ends. The germline gives CDR1 WSHSY, CDR2 SAAADI. CDR3 amino acids: CASSEAGGSNEKLFF. DNA of the CDR3: TGCGCCAGCAGTGAGGCTGGGGGCTCTAATGAAAAACTGTTTTTT.